These 27 T cell receptor beta chains share one sample of origin, sequenced in a study of cytomegalovirus exposure and HLA in healthy donors. The PCR had 60 Vbeta and 13 Jbeta primers. Using immunoSEQ multiplex PCR, the repertoire was profiled, and TCRdb retains in-frame clones only, with some absent. This sample has about 140,000 clones, with around 72% found just once. Sequenced sample: PBMCs. The receptor source for this set is a human donor in good health.

This chain connects TRBV2 to TRBJ1-3; D gene unclear. The germline CDR1 and CDR2 sequences are SNHLY and FYNNEI. The CDR3 is 19 amino acids. Trimming took 3 bases from V and 2 from J, leaving 23 bases between them. CDR3: CASSDSQGLDGITGNTIYF. CDR3 bases: TGTGCCAGCAGTGATTCTCAAGGGCTTGACGGGATTACTGGAAACACCATATATTTT.

The V and J genes are TRBV7-9 and TRBJ2-3, with D perhaps matching TRBD2 (6 bases). Trimming took 4 bases from V and 6 from J, leaving 17 bases between them. This CDR3 contains 15 residues. The germline V gene encodes CDR1 SEHNR and CDR2 FQNEAQ (reference sequence). CDR3 coding DNA: TGTGCCAGCAGCTCCCGGAATGCGGAGGGCGATACGCAGTATTTT. Translated: CASSSRNAEGDTQYF. The complete variable domain, with remaining parts taken from reference TRBV7-9 and TRBJ2-3, reads DTGVSQNPRHKITKRGQNVTFRCDPISEHNRLYWYRQTLGQGPEFLTYFQNEAQLEKSRLLSDRFSAERPKGSFSTLEIQRTEQGDSAMYLCASSSRNAEGDTQYFGPGTRLTVL.

The chain employs TRBV2 and TRBJ2-7; 9 bases fit TRBD1. The germline CDR1 and CDR2 sequences are SNHLY and FYNNEI. The CDR3 is made up of 14 amino acids. V was pared by 6 bases and J by 4 bases, with 7 bases of the junction left unmatched. In DNA form, the CDR3 reads TGTGCCAGCAGCTTCGGGACAGGGCGGTACGAGCAGTACTTC. This codes for CASSFGTGRYEQYF.

This chain uses TRBV4-1 with TRBJ1-2; no firm D call. Germline V gene sequence: CDR1 MGHRA, CDR2 YSYEKL. The ends were cut back, 0 bases at V and 8 bases at J, with 16 bases in the middle. The CDR3 loop spans 15 amino acids. The CDR3 DNA follows: TGCGCCAGCAGCCAAGATGTAGGATCTTCTAGGGGCTACACCTTC. Residues: CASSQDVGSSRGYTF.

This clone came up once. The V and J genes are TRBV14 and TRBJ1-1, with 7 positions matching TRBD1. This CDR3 region has 15 residues. The junction had 9 bases not matched to a gene; V was cut back by 1 base and J by 7 bases. CDR1 and CDR2 from the germline V gene are SGHDN and FVKESK. The CDR3 sequence: CASSQATGVTGEAFF. The CDR3 nucleotides read TGTGCCAGCAGCCAAGCAACAGGGGTCACAGGTGAAGCTTTCTTT.

Only a few counts were recorded for this clone. The chain couples TRBV9 to TRBJ1-4; possibly TRBD1 for D (5 bases). This CDR3 contains 15 residues. Germline V lookup: CDR1 SGDLS, CDR2 YYNGEE. Trimming removed 3 bases from V and 2 bases from J, with 11 bases in between. The CDR3 region has the DNA TGTGCCAGCAGCGGGGGGGTGAGGACTAATGAAAAACTGTTTTTT. It translates to CASSGGVRTNEKLFF.

The rearrangement joins TRBV14 to TRBJ1-4, with TRBD1 matching over 7 bases. CDR1 and CDR2 from the germline V gene are SGHDN and FVKESK. The CDR3 contains 15 residues. The V gene end was trimmed by 2 bases and the J gene end by 4 bases; junction bases not matched to a gene: 4. Here the CDR3 DNA reads TGTGCCAGCAGCCAAACACAGGGGAGTAATGAAAAACTGTTTTTT. As protein: CASSQTQGSNEKLFF.

This clone was picked up one time. This rearrangement joins TRBV5-4 to TRBJ2-2; 7 bases fit TRBD2. The V gene end was trimmed by 3 bases and the J gene end by 5 bases; junction bases not matched to a gene: 4. The CDR3 contains 14 residues. Germline CDR1 and CDR2: SGHNT and YYREEE (reference sequence). The CDR3 region is CASSSDGGTGELFF. The CDR3 DNA follows: TGTGCCAGCAGCTCGGACGGGGGGACCGGGGAGCTGTTTTTT.

The CDR3 DNA reads as TGTGCCAGCAATAGACTAGACGATGAGCAGTTCTTC. Amino acid sequence: CASNRLDDEQFF. The chain links TRBV2 to TRBJ2-1; perhaps TRBD2 as D (6 bases). The V gene lost 7 bases and the J gene lost 8 bases, with 12 bases spanning the gap. The CDR3 extends over 12 amino acids. In germline, CDR1 is SNHLY, CDR2 FYNNEI.

The rearrangement links TRBV25-1 to TRBJ2-1, with D perhaps TRBD2 (6 bases). This CDR3 has 14 amino acids. Between the trimmed V and J ends, which lost 3 bases and 9 bases, there was a span of 15 bases. Germline V gene sequence: CDR1 MGHDK, CDR2 SYGVNS. Here the CDR3 DNA reads TGTGCCAGCAGTGATCCTGGAGGGCGAAGTGAGCAGTTCTTC. It codes for CASSDPGGRSEQFF.

This chain joins TRBV2 and TRBJ2-3; 9 bases are shared with TRBD1. Germline V gives CDR1 SNHLY, CDR2 FYNNEI. This CDR3 is 11 amino acids long. V lost 8 bases and J lost 14; bases outside the gene matches: 8. For the CDR3, the DNA is TGTGCCAGCGGTAACAGGGGGCGTCCGTATTTT. Translation: CASGNRGRPYF.

This clone was seen only once. The chain joins TRBV7-6 to TRBJ2-1; a possible D gene is TRBD1 (5 bases). V shed 7 bases and J shed 4 bases, with 17 bases lying between them. The germline gives CDR1 SGHVS, CDR2 FNYEAQ. The CDR3 contains 15 residues. The CDR3 protein is CASTPQATVYNEQFF. In DNA form, the CDR3 reads TGTGCCAGCACCCCGCAGGCGACAGTGTACAATGAGCAGTTCTTC.

The chain combines TRBV30 with TRBJ2-1; D is uncertain. From germline, CDR1 is GTSNPN and CDR2 SVGIG (reference sequence). CDR3 length: 12 amino acids. The germline V and J ends were trimmed by 0 bases and 8 bases, with 8 bases remaining between them. The CDR3 DNA reads TGTGCCTGGAGTGTAAGCCTCTATGAGCAGTTCTTC. Translated: CAWSVSLYEQFF. The full variable domain, in which reference TRBV30 and TRBJ2-1 provide the parts outside the CDR3, is SQTIHQWPATLVQPVGSPLSLECTVEGTSNPNLYWYRQAAGRGLQLLFYSVGIGQISSEVPQNLSASRPQDRQFILSSKKLLLSDSGFYLCAWSVSLYEQFFGPGTRLTVL.

The chain has TRBV11-2 and TRBJ2-5; TRBD1 matches at 8 bases. V was pared by 7 bases and J by 4 bases, with 5 bases of the junction left unmatched. The CDR3 length is 13 residues. Germline loops: CDR1 SGHAT, CDR2 FQNNGV. As DNA, the CDR3 is TGTGCCAGCACCAGGGGGCTTGGAGAGACCCAGTACTTC. As protein: CASTRGLGETQYF.

The V gene is TRBV7-3, the J gene TRBJ2-3, with 12 bases matching TRBD2. The trim removed 2 bases at V and 6 bases at J, leaving 15 bases unmatched. The CDR3 spans 19 residues. Germline lookup yields CDR1 SGHTA and CDR2 FQGTGA. The CDR3 coding sequence is TGTGCCAGCAGCTTATTCCGATCGAGGGCTAGCGGGAGGGTGGATACGCAGTATTTT. This gives the protein CASSLFRSRASGRVDTQYF.

This chain connects TRBV4-2 to TRBJ2-7; the D gene is possibly TRBD2 (7 bases). The CDR3 runs to 18 residues. Deletions cut 4 bases from V and 6 bases from J, with 28 bases between. Germline CDR1 and CDR2: LGHNA and YNFKEQ. This CDR3 reads CASSLQDSPGLPVVEQYF. CDR3 nucleotides: TGTGCCAGCAGCCTGCAGGACAGTCCGGGACTACCCGTCGTCGAGCAGTACTTC.

The chain joins TRBV9 to TRBJ2-1; D is unclear. With 0 bases removed from V and 8 bases from J, the gap between germline ends came to 9 bases. The CDR3 is 13 amino acids. CDR1 is SGDLS and CDR2 is YYNGEE in the germline V gene. The CDR3 is CASSVVQTDEQFF. The CDR3 nucleotides are TGTGCCAGCAGCGTAGTTCAAACGGATGAGCAGTTCTTC.

V gene TRBV5-1 combines with J gene TRBJ1-5; 7 nucleotides line up with TRBD1. There are 14 residues in the CDR3. CDR1 SGHRS and CDR2 YFSETQ come from the germline V gene. The V segment lost 4 bases and the J segment 7 bases; nucleotides outside the gene matches: 8. The CDR3 region has the DNA TGCGCCAGCAGCCAAGTCACAGGGGAGCAGCCCCAGCATTTT. Amino acids: CASSQVTGEQPQHF. The entire variable domain, with the rest obtained from reference TRBV5-1 and TRBJ1-5, is as follows: KAGVTQTPRYLIKTRGQQVTLSCSPISGHRSVSWYQQTPGQGLQFLFEYFSETQRNKGNFPGRFSGRQFSNSRSEMNVSTLELGDSALYLCASSQVTGEQPQHFGDGTRLSIL.

This rearrangement joins TRBV5-1 to TRBJ2-7; no reliable D call. Germline V gene sequence: CDR1 SGHRS, CDR2 YFSETQ. The V end was cut by 4 bases, the J end by 0 bases, with 11 bases between. The CDR3 is made up of 14 amino acids. CDR3 in DNA: TGCGCCAGCAGCAGACGAACTATCTCCTACGAGCAGTACTTC. Protein: CASSRRTISYEQYF.

This clone was found once. The chain recombines TRBV30 with TRBJ2-1; no clear D. Germline V CDR1 and CDR2: GTSNPN, SVGIG (reference sequence). The length of the CDR3 is 11 residues. V was shortened by 2 bases and J by 6 bases, with 5 bases between the two germline ends. The CDR3 nucleotides are TGTGCCTGGAGTATCGGCAATGAGCAGTTCTTC. It codes for CAWSIGNEQFF.

The chain has TRBV10-3 and TRBJ2-1; possible D gene TRBD2, 5 bases. Trimming left V 6 bases short and J 6 bases short, with 12 bases between. The V gene's germline CDR1 is ENHRY and CDR2 SYGVKD. The CDR3 sequence is 13 residues long. The CDR3 DNA follows: TGTGCCATCAGAATAGACTACAGCAATGAGCAGTTCTTC. Translated: CAIRIDYSNEQFF.

This clone was observed once. The V and J genes are TRBV12-5 and TRBJ2-7, with 8 nucleotides matching TRBD1. Germline V gene sequence: CDR1 LGHNT, CDR2 FRNRAP. V lost 2 bases and J lost 3; bases outside the gene matches: 6. This CDR3 is 15 amino acids long. In DNA, the CDR3 is TGTGCTAGTGGTTTGTACGGACAGGGCGGCTACGAGCAGTACTTC. Protein product: CASGLYGQGGYEQYF.

The chain combines TRBV5-1 with TRBJ1-1; TRBD1 aligns across 7 bases. Germline values: CDR1 SGHRS, CDR2 YFSETQ. The V segment lost 6 bases and the J segment 4 bases; nucleotides outside the gene matches: 12. The CDR3 has 15 amino acids. CDR3 sequence reads: CASTQSTGLGTEAFF. In DNA, the CDR3 is TGCGCCAGCACCCAATCGACAGGGCTGGGCACTGAAGCTTTCTTT.

J is TRBJ2-5 and V is TRBV5-4; a weak D match, TRBD1 (6 bases). The germline V gene has CDR1 SGHNT and CDR2 YYREEE (reference sequence). The CDR3 consists of 15 residues. The germline V and J ends were trimmed by 9 bases and 1 base, with 19 bases remaining between them. The CDR3 loop is CATRKRQASQETQYF. The CDR3 DNA is TGTGCCACCAGAAAGAGACAGGCATCCCAAGAGACCCAGTACTTC.

This sequence joins TRBV6-1 and TRBJ2-1, with a weak D call TRBD2 (6 bases). Germline V gives CDR1 MNHNS, CDR2 SASEGT. The CDR3 spans 15 residues. With 7 bases removed from V and 10 bases from J, the gap between germline ends came to 23 bases. The DNA of the CDR3 is TGTGCCAGCACGGGCTCTGTTATATCCGGGAGCGAGCAGTTCTTC. Translation gives CASTGSVISGSEQFF.

The chain is built from TRBV10-3 and TRBJ2-4; tentative D call: TRBD2 (6 bases). The germline V gene has CDR1 ENHRY and CDR2 SYGVKD. V lost 2 bases and J 12 bases, leaving 17 bases between the germline ends. The CDR3 sequence is 14 residues long. The CDR3 protein is CAISERGTGRTQYF. CDR3 in DNA: TGTGCCATCAGTGAGCGGGGGACGGGTCGAACTCAGTACTTC.

The J gene is TRBJ2-7, the V gene TRBV6-5; D might be TRBD2 (6 bases). Trimming shortened V by 2 bases and J by 3 bases, and 11 bases separated the two germline ends. The germline CDR1 and CDR2 sequences are MNHEY and SVGAGI. CDR3 length equals 14 residues. The CDR3 DNA sequence: TGTGCCAGCAGTTACACTACTAGCAACTACGAGCAGTACTTC. Protein: CASSYTTSNYEQYF.